The rows below give T cell receptor beta chains drawn from one sample of a study of tumor and adjacent non-tumor tissue in lung cancer. TCRdb passed the multiplex PCR reads through MiXCR, listing each CDR3 protein once. This sample has approximately 70,000 distinct CDR3 sequences, with more than 70% found just once. The sequencing sample was made of lung tumor tissue. The source is a man aged 60-69 years with non-small cell lung cancer. The CDR3 runs from the conserved cysteine through the conserved F or W. Fields, in order: clone size, J gene, V gene, D gene, CDR3 DNA, CDR3 protein. A D gene is named only where the DNA matches it firmly. Expanded clones get a size class; other rows say once, few or many, or leave the size out.

size: -
J: TRBJ2-1
V: TRBV20-1
D: -
DNA: TGCAGTGCCCGCCCGACTCACAGCTCATACAAAGAGCAGTTCTTC
CDR3: CSARPTHSSYKEQFF

size: -
J: TRBJ2-7
V: TRBV19
D: -
DNA: TGTACCAGTAGTACGGCAGGGTATTCCTACGAGCAGTACTTC
CDR3: CTSSTAGYSYEQYF

size: -
J: TRBJ2-3
V: TRBV5-5
D: -
DNA: TGTGCCAGCAGCCGGTCGGGAGAGCTGCCAGATACGCAGTATTTT
CDR3: CASSRSGELPDTQYF

size: -
J: TRBJ2-7
V: TRBV20-1
D: -
DNA: TGCAGTGCCATAGACGTACAGGCCTACGAGCAGTACTTT
CDR3: CSAIDVQAYEQYF

size: -
J: TRBJ2-5
V: TRBV6-5
D: -
DNA: TGTGCCAGCGGCCCGTCCCGGGGCAGAGAGACCCAGTATTTC
CDR3: CASGPSRGRETQYF

size: many
J: TRBJ2-7
V: TRBV30
D: -
DNA: TGTGCCTGGAGTAAGTCCCTCGCCTGGGAGGAGCAGTACTTC
CDR3: CAWSKSLAWEEQYF

size: -
J: TRBJ2-3
V: TRBV20-1
D: TRBD2
DNA: TGCAGTGCTTCCATCCCGGGACTAGGAAACGCAGATACGCAGTATTTT
CDR3: CSASIPGLGNADTQYF

size: -
J: TRBJ2-1
V: TRBV6-6
D: -
DNA: TGTGCCAGCAGTTATTCGAATTCTGCGCCGGGCTTCGAGCAGTTCTTC
CDR3: CASSYSNSAPGFEQFF

size: -
J: TRBJ2-7
V: TRBV20-1
D: TRBD1
DNA: TGCGGTGCTAGAGTCGAGGACAGGGCCTACGAGCAGTACTTC
CDR3: CGARVEDRAYEQYF

size: -
J: TRBJ2-5
V: TRBV7-9
D: TRBD2
DNA: TGTGCCAGCAGCCTCTCGGTGGGGGGGGGTGAGACGCAGTACTTC
CDR3: CASSLSVGGGETQYF

size: -
J: TRBJ2-5
V: TRBV11-3
D: -
DNA: TGTGCCAGCAGCCTTAGACAGGAGCAAGAGACCCAGTACTTC
CDR3: CASSLRQEQETQYF

size: -
J: TRBJ2-3
V: TRBV29-1
D: -
DNA: TGCAGTGTTGAAGGGGTACGGGGGCCAGATATGCAGTATTTT
CDR3: CSVEGVRGPDMQYF

size: -
J: TRBJ2-5
V: TRBV10-3
D: -
DNA: TGTGCCATCAGCGAGTCGGAGTTCGTAGAGATCCAGTACTTC
CDR3: CAISESEFVEIQYF

size: -
J: TRBJ1-2
V: TRBV6-1
D: -
DNA: TGTGCCAACAGAGAAGGACAGACGCAGAGGGGCTACACCTTC
CDR3: CANREGQTQRGYTF

size: many
J: TRBJ2-7
V: TRBV11-2
D: -
DNA: TGTGCCAGCAGCTTAGGGGCGGGACGGATTAACTACGAGCAGTACTTC
CDR3: CASSLGAGRINYEQYF

size: -
J: TRBJ2-2
V: TRBV6-5
D: TRBD1
DNA: TGTGACAGCGGCTCGGACAGGATATACACCGGGGAGCTGTTTTTT
CDR3: CDSGSDRIYTGELFF

size: many
J: TRBJ2-1
V: TRBV28
D: -
DNA: TGTGCCAGCAGTATACCTAACGGCCATGAGCAGTTCTTC
CDR3: CASSIPNGHEQFF

size: -
J: TRBJ2-7
V: TRBV6-5
D: -
DNA: TGTGCCAGCAGTAACTCGAGTCGGGAGACGCCCGAGCAGTACTTC
CDR3: CASSNSSRETPEQYF

size: -
J: TRBJ1-1
V: TRBV9
D: TRBD1
DNA: TGTACCAGCAGCGCGGAACAGGGGAATACTGAAGCTTTCTTT
CDR3: CTSSAEQGNTEAFF

size: -
J: TRBJ2-3
V: TRBV6-2/TRBV6-3
D: -
DNA: TGTGCCTATATCGGGAATAGCACAGATACGCAGTATTTT
CDR3: CAYIGNSTDTQYF

size: -
J: TRBJ2-7
V: TRBV5-4
D: -
DNA: TGTGCCAGCAGTAGGACGTCGGTGGGGGTGCAGTACTTC
CDR3: CASSRTSVGVQYF

size: many
J: TRBJ2-5
V: TRBV5-1
D: -
DNA: TGCGCCAGCAGCTTGCTAGCCGAGGAGACCCAGTACTTC
CDR3: CASSLLAEETQYF

size: -
J: TRBJ1-3
V: TRBV21-1
D: -
DNA: TGTGCCCGCAGCTCCTCTGGAAACACCATATATTTT
CDR3: CARSSSGNTIYF

size: -
J: TRBJ1-1
V: TRBV6-5
D: -
DNA: TGTGCCAGCAGTGGGTCGAGTAGAAGAGGCACTGAAGCTTTCTTT
CDR3: CASSGSSRRGTEAFF

size: few
J: TRBJ1-4
V: TRBV11-2
D: -
DNA: TGTGCCAGCAGCTTCAACGCCCCTTATGCAACTAATGAAAAACTGTTTTTT
CDR3: CASSFNAPYATNEKLFF

size: -
J: TRBJ2-2
V: TRBV5-1
D: -
DNA: TGCGCCAGCAGACGGCGCGATCCCATTAGCAGCACCGGGGAGCTGTTTTTT
CDR3: CASRRRDPISSTGELFF

size: -
J: TRBJ2-1
V: TRBV6-5
D: -
DNA: TGTGCCAGCATGGGGGGCGAGGCGTGCGATTACAATGAGCAGTTCTTC
CDR3: CASMGGEACDYNEQFF

size: few
J: TRBJ2-1
V: TRBV18
D: -
DNA: TGTGCCAGCTCACCATGGGATAGCTCCTACAATGAGCAGTTCTTC
CDR3: CASSPWDSSYNEQFF

size: -
J: TRBJ2-3
V: TRBV6-1
D: -
DNA: TGTGCCATCGCCAGGACTTCTAGCACAGATACGCAGTATTTT
CDR3: CAIARTSSTDTQYF

size: -
J: TRBJ1-1
V: TRBV11-1
D: -
DNA: TGTGCCAGCAGCCGCGACCGAGATGAAGCGTTCTTT
CDR3: CASSRDRDEAFF

size: -
J: TRBJ1-1
V: TRBV11-2
D: -
DNA: TGTGCCAGCAGCGATATAGGGGTTTTGGCCACTGAAGCTTTCTTT
CDR3: CASSDIGVLATEAFF

size: -
J: TRBJ2-3
V: TRBV24-1
D: -
DNA: TGTGCCACCAGTGAACCCACGGACTTATCAGATATGCAGTATTTT
CDR3: CATSEPTDLSDMQYF

size: -
J: TRBJ2-5
V: TRBV29-1
D: -
DNA: TGCAGCGCCTCACACCGTTACCACCAAGAGACCCAGTACTTC
CDR3: CSASHRYHQETQYF

size: many
J: TRBJ2-1
V: TRBV5-4
D: TRBD2
DNA: TGTGCCAGAAGCGGGGCCCCAATGAATGAGCAGTTCTTC
CDR3: CARSGAPMNEQFF

size: -
J: TRBJ2-3
V: TRBV6-5
D: TRBD1
DNA: TGTGCCACGGGACAGGGCACAGATATGCAGTATTTT
CDR3: CATGQGTDMQYF

size: -
J: TRBJ2-1
V: TRBV6-5
D: -
DNA: TGTGCCAGCGGTCATAGAGGGGACTCCTACAATGAGCAGTTCTTC
CDR3: CASGHRGDSYNEQFF

size: -
J: TRBJ2-5
V: TRBV20-1
D: -
DNA: TGCAGTGTTAGAGAGCATGGGTCCTACCGAGAGACCCAGTACTTC
CDR3: CSVREHGSYRETQYF

size: once
J: TRBJ2-1
V: TRBV6-2/TRBV6-3
D: -
DNA: TGTACCAGCAGGACCGGGACGGACTCCTACAATGAGCAGTTCTTC
CDR3: CTSRTGTDSYNEQFF

size: -
J: TRBJ2-7
V: TRBV20-1
D: TRBD2
DNA: TGCAATGCTGCAAGGACTAGCGGGGACTACGACCAGTACTTC
CDR3: CNAARTSGDYDQYF

size: many
J: TRBJ2-2
V: TRBV11-3
D: TRBD1
DNA: TGTGCCAGCAGCTTGCCTCGGACAGGGGGAACCGGGGAGCTGTTTTTT
CDR3: CASSLPRTGGTGELFF

size: -
J: TRBJ2-3
V: TRBV6-2/TRBV6-3
D: TRBD2
DNA: TGTGCCAGCAGTTACCAGCCGGGACTAGCGGGGGGATACACATATATGCAGTATTTT
CDR3: CASSYQPGLAGGYTYMQYF

size: -
J: TRBJ1-4
V: TRBV20-1
D: TRBD1
DNA: TGCAGTGCTAGACTCCGGGACAGGGTTAAAAAATTGTTTTTT
CDR3: CSARLRDRVKKLFF

size: many
J: TRBJ1-1
V: TRBV20-1
D: -
DNA: TGCAGTGCTAGAGTCCAGCCCACTGAAGCTTTCTTT
CDR3: CSARVQPTEAFF

size: once
J: TRBJ1-6
V: TRBV20-1
D: -
DNA: TGCAGTGTTAGAGTAGGAGGGCAGAAGGGATCAACCCTCCACTTC
CDR3: CSVRVGGQKGSTLHF

size: -
J: TRBJ2-5
V: TRBV6-5
D: -
DNA: TGTGCCAGCAGTTACTCTTCGATGACCGGGAAGGAGTACCAAGAGACCCAGTACTTC
CDR3: CASSYSSMTGKEYQETQYF

size: -
J: TRBJ2-7
V: TRBV20-1
D: TRBD2
DNA: TGCAGTACTAGAAAGGGACTAGCGGGAGGACGAGGGCAGTACTTC
CDR3: CSTRKGLAGGRGQYF

size: -
J: TRBJ2-7
V: TRBV10-1
D: -
DNA: TGCGCCAGCAGTGACCGACGGGAGACAACCTACAAGCAGAACTTC
CDR3: CASSDRRETTYKQNF

size: -
J: TRBJ2-3
V: TRBV5-4
D: TRBD1
DNA: TGTGCTAGCAGCCCCGGACAGGGTTCGAGGACAGATACGCAGTATTTT
CDR3: CASSPGQGSRTDTQYF

size: -
J: TRBJ2-1
V: TRBV5-1
D: -
DNA: TGCACCAGCAGAATCCGAGACAGGGAGGGCAATGAGCAGTTCTTC
CDR3: CTSRIRDREGNEQFF

size: few
J: TRBJ2-1
V: TRBV29-1
D: TRBD2
DNA: TGCAGCGTTGAAGGTGGACTAGCGGGAGGTCTGGGAAATGAGCAGTCCTTC
CDR3: CSVEGGLAGGLGNEQSF

size: -
J: TRBJ2-3
V: TRBV29-1
D: -
DNA: TGCAGTGTTGACCCGGGACGGATGACATATACGCAGTATTTT
CDR3: CSVDPGRMTYTQYF

size: -
J: TRBJ1-2
V: TRBV6-5
D: TRBD1
DNA: TGTGACAGCAGTTACCCGGGACAGAGGGGCTACACCTTC
CDR3: CDSSYPGQRGYTF